This T cell receptor (beta chain) is from a study of blood T cell repertoires in COVID-19. For the study at large: The origin of the acute and convalescent COVID-19 samples was the United States, Italy and Spain. Sources were T cells, B-cell-depleted T cells, or PBMCs; the material itself was cDNA or gDNA.

This CDR3 comprises 15 residues. Looked up from germline, CDR1 is SQVTM and CDR2 is ANQGSEA. The V gene end was trimmed by 6 bases and the J gene end by 2 bases; junction bases not matched to a gene: 8. Original handling: Nucleated cell counts were estimated from reference gene primer amplification. Sequenced by immunoSEQ multiplex PCR; TCRdb stores in-frame clones only, minus some. V and J calls and clone size follow that table, whereas D and trimming were derived from the DNA. The sample lists some 73,000 clones; roughly 80% were seen once. V and J are TRBV29-1 and TRBJ2-7, with 12 positions matching TRBD1. Sequencing input: peripheral blood. This TCR was recovered from a human donor in a cohort sampled during active COVID-19. CDR3 bases: TGCAGCGTAGCCCGGGACAGGGGGCGAACCTACGAGCAGTACTTC. It codes for CSVARDRGRTYEQYF.